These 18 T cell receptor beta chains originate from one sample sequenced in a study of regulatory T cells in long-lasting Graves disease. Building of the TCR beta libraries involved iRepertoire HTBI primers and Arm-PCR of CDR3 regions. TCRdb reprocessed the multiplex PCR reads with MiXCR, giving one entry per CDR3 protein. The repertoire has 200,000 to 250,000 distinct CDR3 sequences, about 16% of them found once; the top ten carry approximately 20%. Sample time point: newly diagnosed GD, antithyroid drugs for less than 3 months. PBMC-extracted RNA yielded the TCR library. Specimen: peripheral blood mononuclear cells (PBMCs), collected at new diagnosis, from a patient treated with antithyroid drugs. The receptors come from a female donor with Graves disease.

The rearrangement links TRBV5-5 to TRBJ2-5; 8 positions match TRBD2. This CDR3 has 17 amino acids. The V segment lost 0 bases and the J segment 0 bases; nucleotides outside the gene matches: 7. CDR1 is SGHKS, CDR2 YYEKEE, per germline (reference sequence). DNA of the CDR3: TGTGCCAGCAGCTTGGCCCCACTAGCGGCGAACCAAGAGACCCAGTACTTC. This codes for CASSLAPLAANQETQYF.

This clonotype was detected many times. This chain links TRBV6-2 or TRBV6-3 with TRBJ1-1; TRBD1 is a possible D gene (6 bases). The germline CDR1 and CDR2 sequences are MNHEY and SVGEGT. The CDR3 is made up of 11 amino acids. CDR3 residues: CEFGQTTEAFF. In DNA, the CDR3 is TGTGAGTTTGGACAGACTACTGAAGCTTTCTTT.

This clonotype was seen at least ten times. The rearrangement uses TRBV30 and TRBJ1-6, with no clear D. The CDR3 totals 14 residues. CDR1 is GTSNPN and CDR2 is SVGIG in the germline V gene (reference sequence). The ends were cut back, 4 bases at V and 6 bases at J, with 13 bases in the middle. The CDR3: CAWKSAATNSPLHF. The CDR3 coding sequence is TGTGCCTGGAAATCGGCAGCTACTAATTCACCCCTCCACTTT.

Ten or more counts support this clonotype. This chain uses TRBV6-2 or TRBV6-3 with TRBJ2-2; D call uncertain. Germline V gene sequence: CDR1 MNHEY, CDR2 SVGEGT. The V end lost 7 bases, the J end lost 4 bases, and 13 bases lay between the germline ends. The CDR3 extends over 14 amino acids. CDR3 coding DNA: TGTGCCAGCACTGAGGCTACGATCACCGGGGAGCTGTTTTTT. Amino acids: CASTEATITGELFF.

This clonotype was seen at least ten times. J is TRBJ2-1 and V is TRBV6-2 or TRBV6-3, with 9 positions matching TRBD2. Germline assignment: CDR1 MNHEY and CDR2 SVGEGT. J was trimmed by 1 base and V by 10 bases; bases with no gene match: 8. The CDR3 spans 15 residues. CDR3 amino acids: CATLLREGSYNEQFF. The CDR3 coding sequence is TGTGCCACCCTGCTGCGGGAGGGATCCTACAATGAGCAGTTCTTC.

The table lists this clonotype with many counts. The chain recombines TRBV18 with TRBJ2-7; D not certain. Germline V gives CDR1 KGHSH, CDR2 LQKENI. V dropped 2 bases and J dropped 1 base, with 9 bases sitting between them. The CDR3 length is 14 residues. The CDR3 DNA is TGTGCCAGCTCACCAAGACGGTCTTCCTACGAGCAGTACTTC. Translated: CASSPRRSSYEQYF.

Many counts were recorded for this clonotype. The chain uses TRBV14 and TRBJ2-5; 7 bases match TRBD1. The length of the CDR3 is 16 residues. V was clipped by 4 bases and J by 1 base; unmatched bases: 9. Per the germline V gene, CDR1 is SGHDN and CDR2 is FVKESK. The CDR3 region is CASSLRTGWGQETQYF. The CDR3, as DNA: TGTGCCAGCAGCCTTAGGACAGGTTGGGGCCAAGAGACCCAGTACTTC.

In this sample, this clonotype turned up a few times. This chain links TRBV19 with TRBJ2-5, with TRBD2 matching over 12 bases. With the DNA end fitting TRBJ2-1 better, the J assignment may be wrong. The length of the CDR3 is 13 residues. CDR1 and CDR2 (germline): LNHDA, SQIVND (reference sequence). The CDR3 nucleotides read TGTGCCAGTAGTTCTAGCGGGAGGGATGAGCAGTTCTTC. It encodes CASSSSGRDEQFF.

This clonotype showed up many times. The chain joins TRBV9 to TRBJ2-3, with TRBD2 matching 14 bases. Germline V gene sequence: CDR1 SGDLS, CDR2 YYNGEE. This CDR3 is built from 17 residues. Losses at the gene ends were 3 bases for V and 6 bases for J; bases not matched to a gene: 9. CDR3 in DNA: TGTGCCAGCAGCGGAGGACTAGCGGGAGGAGGATGGGATACGCAGTATTTT. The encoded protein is CASSGGLAGGGWDTQYF.

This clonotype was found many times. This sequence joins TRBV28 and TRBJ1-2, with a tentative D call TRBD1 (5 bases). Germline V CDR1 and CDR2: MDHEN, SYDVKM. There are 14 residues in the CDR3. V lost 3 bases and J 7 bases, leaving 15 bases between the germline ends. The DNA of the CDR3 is TGTGCCAGCAGTTTGGGACGGACAAGGAGTGGCTACACCTTC. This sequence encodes CASSLGRTRSGYTF.

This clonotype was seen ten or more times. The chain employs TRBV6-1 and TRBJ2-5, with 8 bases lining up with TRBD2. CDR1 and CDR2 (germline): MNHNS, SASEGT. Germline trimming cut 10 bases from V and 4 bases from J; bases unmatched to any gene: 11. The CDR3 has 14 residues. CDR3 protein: CATKPGLGAETQYF. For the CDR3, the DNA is TGTGCCACCAAACCGGGACTAGGGGCAGAGACCCAGTACTTC.

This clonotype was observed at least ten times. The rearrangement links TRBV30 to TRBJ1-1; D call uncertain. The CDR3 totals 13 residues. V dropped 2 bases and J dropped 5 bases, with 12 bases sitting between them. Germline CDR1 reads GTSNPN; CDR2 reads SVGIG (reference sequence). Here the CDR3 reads CAWSPVRGTEAFF. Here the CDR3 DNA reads TGTGCCTGGAGTCCGGTCCGTGGGACTGAAGCTTTCTTT.

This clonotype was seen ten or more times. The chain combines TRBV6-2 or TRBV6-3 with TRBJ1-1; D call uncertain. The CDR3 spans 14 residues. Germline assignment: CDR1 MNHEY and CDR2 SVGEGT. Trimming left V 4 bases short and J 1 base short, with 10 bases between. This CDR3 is CASSSPAPNTEAFF. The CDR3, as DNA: TGTGCCAGCAGTTCGCCGGCCCCGAACACTGAAGCTTTCTTT.

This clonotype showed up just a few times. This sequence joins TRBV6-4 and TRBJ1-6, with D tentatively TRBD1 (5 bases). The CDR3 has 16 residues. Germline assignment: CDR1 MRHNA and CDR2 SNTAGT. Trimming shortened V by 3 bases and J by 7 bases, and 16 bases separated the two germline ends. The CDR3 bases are TGTGCCAGCAGTGAATTACCCCAGGGTGGCAATTCACCCCTCCACTTT. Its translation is CASSELPQGGNSPLHF.

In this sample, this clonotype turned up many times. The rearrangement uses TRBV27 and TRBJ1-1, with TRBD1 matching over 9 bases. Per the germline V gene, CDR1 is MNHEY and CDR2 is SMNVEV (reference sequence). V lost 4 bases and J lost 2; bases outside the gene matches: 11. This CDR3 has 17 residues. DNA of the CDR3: TGTGCCAGCAGTTCAAGAGGGACAGGGAAGGCTAACACTGAAGCTTTCTTT. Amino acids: CASSSRGTGKANTEAFF.

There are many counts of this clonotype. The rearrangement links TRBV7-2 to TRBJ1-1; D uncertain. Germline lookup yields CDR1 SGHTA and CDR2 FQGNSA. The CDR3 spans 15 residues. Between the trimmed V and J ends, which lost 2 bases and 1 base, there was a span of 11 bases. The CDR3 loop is CASSLSAAQNTEAFF. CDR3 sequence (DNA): TGTGCCAGCAGCTTATCCGCAGCGCAGAACACTGAAGCTTTCTTT.

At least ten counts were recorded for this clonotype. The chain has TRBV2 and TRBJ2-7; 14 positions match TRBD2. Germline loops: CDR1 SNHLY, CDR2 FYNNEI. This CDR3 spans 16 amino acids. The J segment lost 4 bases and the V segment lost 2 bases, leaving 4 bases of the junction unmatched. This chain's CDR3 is CASSEWGLAGVYEQYF. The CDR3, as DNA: TGTGCCAGCAGTGAATGGGGACTAGCGGGAGTTTACGAGCAGTACTTC.

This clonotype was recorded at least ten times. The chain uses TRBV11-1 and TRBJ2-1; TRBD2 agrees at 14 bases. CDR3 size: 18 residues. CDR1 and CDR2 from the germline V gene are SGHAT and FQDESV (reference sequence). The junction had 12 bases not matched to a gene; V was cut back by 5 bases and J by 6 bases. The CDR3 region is CASSPRSGTSGRLNEQFF. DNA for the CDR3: TGTGCCAGCAGCCCTCGATCCGGGACTAGCGGGAGACTCAATGAGCAGTTCTTC.